This T cell receptor (beta chain) was found in a study of control samples from healthy donors and cancer patients. Profiled with immunoSEQ multiplex PCR; TCRdb holds only in-frame clones, not every one. The sample shows about 35,000 clones, over 85% of them seen only once. The sample taken for sequencing was PBMCs. The receptor was derived from a man between 40 and 49 years old with colorectal cancer.

Written as DNA, the CDR3 is TGTGCCAGCAGCTTAGAAAGGAAATTAGAAGCTTTCTTT. Its protein product is CASSLERKLEAFF. V usage is TRBV11-2 and J usage is TRBJ1-1; D remains ambiguous. CDR1 is SGHAT, CDR2 FQNNGV, per germline. CDR3 size: 13 residues. Trimming left V 0 bases short and J 8 bases short, with 10 bases between.